This T cell receptor beta chain was captured in a study of T cell responses to AZD1222 COVID-19 vaccine. For the study at large: Investigators merged groups given second doses at roughly 4 or roughly 12 weeks. General study results and limits: After two AZD1222 doses, spike-specific TCR breadth and depth rose versus day 0. Clonal diversity may have been underestimated, and the donors were mostly white British, with more females than males. Regions left unmutated in variants are reportedly the target of nearly half of spike-specific TCRs.

The sample holds one count of this clone. The antigen remains unidentified. V was pared by 3 bases and J by 4 bases, with 11 bases between. The CDR3 is 14 residues long. The V gene's germline CDR1 is SGHDT and CDR2 YYEEEE. Repertoires were generated with immunoSEQ multiplex PCR, while TCRdb's copy carries only in-frame clones and drops some. Among 95,000 to 150,000 clones, over 80% were seen once, and the ten largest hold 4.5% to 6%. Material: peripheral blood, obtained on day 0 of AZD1222 vaccination. The rearrangement joins TRBV5-6 to TRBJ1-5; D ambiguous. The TCR originated in an adult in good health. CDR3 region: CASSSLGANQPQHF. The DNA for the CDR3 is TGTGCCAGCAGCTCGTTGGGTGCTAATCAGCCCCAGCATTTT.